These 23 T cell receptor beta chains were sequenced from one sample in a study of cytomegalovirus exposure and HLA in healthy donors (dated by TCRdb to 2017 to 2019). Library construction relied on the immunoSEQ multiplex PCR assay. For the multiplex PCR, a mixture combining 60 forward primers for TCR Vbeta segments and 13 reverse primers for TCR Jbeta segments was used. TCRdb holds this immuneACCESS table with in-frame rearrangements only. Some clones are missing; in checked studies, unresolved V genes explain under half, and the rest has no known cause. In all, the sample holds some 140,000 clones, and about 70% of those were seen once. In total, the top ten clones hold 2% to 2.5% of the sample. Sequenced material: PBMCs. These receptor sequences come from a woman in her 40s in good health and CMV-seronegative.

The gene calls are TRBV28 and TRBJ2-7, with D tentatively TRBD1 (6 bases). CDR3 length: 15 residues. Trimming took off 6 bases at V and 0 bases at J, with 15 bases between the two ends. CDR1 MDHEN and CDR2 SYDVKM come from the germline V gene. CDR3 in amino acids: CASSPPGQASYEQYF. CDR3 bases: TGTGCCAGCAGCCCTCCGGGACAAGCCTCCTACGAGCAGTACTTC.

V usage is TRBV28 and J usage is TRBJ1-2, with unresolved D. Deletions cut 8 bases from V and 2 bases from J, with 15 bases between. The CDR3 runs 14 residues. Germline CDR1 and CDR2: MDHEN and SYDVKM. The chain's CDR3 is CASYPLRENYGYTF. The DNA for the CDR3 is TGTGCCAGCTATCCGTTGAGGGAAAACTATGGCTACACCTTC.

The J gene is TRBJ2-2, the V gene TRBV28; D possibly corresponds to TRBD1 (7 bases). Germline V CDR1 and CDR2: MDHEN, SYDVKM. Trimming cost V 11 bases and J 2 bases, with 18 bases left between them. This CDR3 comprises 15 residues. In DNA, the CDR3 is TGTGCCGTCCAAGGAGGGGGCGGAAACACCGGGGAGCTGTTTTTT. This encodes CAVQGGGGNTGELFF.

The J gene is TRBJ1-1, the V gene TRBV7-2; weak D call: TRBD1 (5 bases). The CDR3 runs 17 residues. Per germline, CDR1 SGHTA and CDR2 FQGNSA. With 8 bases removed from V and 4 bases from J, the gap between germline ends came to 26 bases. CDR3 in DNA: TGTGCCAGCTTCCCGCCAGGGTTCCCTCATCAGGCCACTGAAGCTTTCTTT. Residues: CASFPPGFPHQATEAFF.

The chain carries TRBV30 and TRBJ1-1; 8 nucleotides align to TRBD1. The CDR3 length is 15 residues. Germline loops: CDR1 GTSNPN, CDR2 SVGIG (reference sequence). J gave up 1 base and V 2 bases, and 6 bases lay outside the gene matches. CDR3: CAWSYLDRENTEAFF. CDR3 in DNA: TGTGCCTGGAGTTATTTGGACAGGGAGAACACTGAAGCTTTCTTT.

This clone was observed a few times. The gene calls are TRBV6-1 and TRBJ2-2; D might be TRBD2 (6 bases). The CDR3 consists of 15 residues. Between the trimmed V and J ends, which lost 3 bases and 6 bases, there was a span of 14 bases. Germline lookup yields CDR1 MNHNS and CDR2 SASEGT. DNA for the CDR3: TGTGCCAGCAGTGAGGGGAGGTTGGTCCCCGGGGAGCTGTTTTTT. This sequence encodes CASSEGRLVPGELFF.

CDR3 amino acids: CASSLGWTGTEGSEQYF. In DNA, the CDR3 is TGTGCCAGCAGCTTGGGATGGACAGGGACAGAGGGCTCCGAGCAGTACTTC. The rearrangement links TRBV5-6 to TRBJ2-7; 8 bases align to TRBD1. V gave up 0 bases and J gave up 6 bases; unmatched junction bases: 14. The CDR3 is made up of 17 amino acids. Germline V gives CDR1 SGHDT, CDR2 YYEEEE.

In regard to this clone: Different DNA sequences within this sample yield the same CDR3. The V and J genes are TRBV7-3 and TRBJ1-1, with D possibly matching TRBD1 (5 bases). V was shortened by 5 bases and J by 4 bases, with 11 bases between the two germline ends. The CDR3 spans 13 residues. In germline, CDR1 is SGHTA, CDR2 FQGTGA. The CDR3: CASSPQGGTEAFF. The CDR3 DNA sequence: TGTGCCAGCAGCCCCCAGGGTGGCACTGAAGCTTTCTTT.

CDR3 nucleotide sequence: TGTGCCAGCAGCGAAAACCAGGGGGGTGGCAATCAGCCCCAGCATTTT. Encoded protein: CASSENQGGGNQPQHF. This chain links TRBV21-1 with TRBJ1-5; the D call TRBD1 from the table was never checked on the DNA. TRBV21-1 is a recognized pseudogene. The CDR3 is 16 amino acids.

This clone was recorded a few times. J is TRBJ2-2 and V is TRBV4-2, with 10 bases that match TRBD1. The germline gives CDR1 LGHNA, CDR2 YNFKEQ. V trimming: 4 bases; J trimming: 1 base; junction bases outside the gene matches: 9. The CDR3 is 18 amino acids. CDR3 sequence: CASSPRDRGPWNTGELFF. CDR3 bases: TGTGCCAGCAGCCCGAGGGACAGGGGACCCTGGAACACCGGGGAGCTGTTTTTT.

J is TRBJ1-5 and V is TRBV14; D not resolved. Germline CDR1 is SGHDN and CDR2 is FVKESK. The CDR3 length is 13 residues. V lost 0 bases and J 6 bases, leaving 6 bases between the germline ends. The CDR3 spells CASSQDRGQPQHF. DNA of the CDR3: TGTGCCAGCAGCCAAGATCGGGGTCAGCCCCAGCATTTT.

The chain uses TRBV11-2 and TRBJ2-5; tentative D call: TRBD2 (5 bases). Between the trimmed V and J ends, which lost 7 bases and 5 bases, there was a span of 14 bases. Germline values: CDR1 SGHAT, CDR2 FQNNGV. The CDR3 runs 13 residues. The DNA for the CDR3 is TGTGCCAGCACCGAGGGCGAAAGGGAGACCCAGTACTTC. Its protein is CASTEGERETQYF.

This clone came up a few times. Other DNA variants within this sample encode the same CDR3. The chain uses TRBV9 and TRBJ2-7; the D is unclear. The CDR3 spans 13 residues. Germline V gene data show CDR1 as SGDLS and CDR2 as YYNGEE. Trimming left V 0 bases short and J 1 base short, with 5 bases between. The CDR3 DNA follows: TGTGCCAGCAGCGTAGGCACATCCTACGAGCAGTACTTC. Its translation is CASSVGTSYEQYF.

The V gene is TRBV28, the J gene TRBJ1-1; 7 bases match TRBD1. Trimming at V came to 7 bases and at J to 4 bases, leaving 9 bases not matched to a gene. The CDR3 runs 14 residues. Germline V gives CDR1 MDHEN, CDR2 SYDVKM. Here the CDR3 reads CASNPDRDSTEAFF. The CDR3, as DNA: TGTGCCAGCAATCCAGACCGGGACAGCACTGAAGCTTTCTTT.

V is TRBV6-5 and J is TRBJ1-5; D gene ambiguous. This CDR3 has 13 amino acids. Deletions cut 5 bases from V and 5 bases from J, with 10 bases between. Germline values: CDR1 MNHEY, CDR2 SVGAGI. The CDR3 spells CASSGGRDQPQHF. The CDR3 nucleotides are TGTGCCAGCAGTGGTGGGAGGGATCAGCCCCAGCATTTT.

The chain's CDR3 is CAWSGGQGRNQPQHF. DNA of the CDR3: TGTGCCTGGAGCGGAGGACAGGGGAGGAATCAGCCCCAGCATTTT. J is TRBJ1-5 and V is TRBV30; 9 nucleotides agree with TRBD1. This CDR3 spans 15 amino acids. J lost 4 bases, V lost 3 bases, and 7 bases had no gene match. Germline CDR1 GTSNPN, CDR2 SVGIG (reference sequence).

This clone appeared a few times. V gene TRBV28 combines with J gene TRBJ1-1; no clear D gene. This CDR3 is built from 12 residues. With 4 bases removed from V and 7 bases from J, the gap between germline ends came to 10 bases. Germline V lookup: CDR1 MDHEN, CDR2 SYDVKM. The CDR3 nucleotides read TGTGCCAGCAGTTCTCCGAGGAGTGAAGCTTTCTTT. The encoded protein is CASSSPRSEAFF.

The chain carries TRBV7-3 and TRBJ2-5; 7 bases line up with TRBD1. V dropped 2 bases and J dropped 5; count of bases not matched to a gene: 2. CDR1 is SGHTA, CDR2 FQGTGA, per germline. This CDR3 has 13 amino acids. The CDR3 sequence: CASSLGTAETQYF. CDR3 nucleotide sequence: TGTGCCAGCAGCTTAGGGACAGCGGAGACCCAGTACTTC.

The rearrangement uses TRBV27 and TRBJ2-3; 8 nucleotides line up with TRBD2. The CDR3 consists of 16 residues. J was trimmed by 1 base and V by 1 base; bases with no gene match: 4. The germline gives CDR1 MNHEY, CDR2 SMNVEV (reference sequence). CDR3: CASSLYAGGGTDTQYF. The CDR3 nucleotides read TGTGCCAGCAGTTTATATGCGGGGGGCGGCACAGATACGCAGTATTTT.

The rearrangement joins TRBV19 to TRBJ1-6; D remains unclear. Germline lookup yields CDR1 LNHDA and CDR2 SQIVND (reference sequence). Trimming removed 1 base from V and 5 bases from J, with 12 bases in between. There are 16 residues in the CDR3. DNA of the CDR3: TGTGCCAGTAGTATAGGCCGGGGTCGGAATAATTCACCCCTCCACTTT. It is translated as CASSIGRGRNNSPLHF. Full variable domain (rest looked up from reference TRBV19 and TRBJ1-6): DGGITQSPKYLFRKEGQNVTLSCEQNLNHDAMYWYRQDPGQGLRLIYYSQIVNDFQKGDIAEGYSVSREKKESFPLTVTSAQKNPTAFYLCASSIGRGRNNSPLHFGNGTRLTVT.

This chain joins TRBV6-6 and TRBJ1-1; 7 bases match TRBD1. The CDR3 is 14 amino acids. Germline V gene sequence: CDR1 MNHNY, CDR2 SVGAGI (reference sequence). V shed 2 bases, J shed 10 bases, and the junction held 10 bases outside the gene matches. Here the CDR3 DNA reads TGTGCCAGCAGTTACCCAGAGGGGGCGCGGGGAGCTTTCTTT. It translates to CASSYPEGARGAFF.

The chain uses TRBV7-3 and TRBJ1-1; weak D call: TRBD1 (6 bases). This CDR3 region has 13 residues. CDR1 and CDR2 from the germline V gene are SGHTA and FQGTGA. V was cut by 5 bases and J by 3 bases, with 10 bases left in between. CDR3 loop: CASSPGHHTEAFF. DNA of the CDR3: TGTGCCAGCAGCCCGGGACACCACACTGAAGCTTTCTTT.

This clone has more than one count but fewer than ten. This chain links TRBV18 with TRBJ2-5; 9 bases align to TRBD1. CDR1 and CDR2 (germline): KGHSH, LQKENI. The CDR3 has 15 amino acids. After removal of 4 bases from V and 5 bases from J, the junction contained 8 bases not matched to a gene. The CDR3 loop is CASSQDRGAWETQYF. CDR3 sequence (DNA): TGTGCCAGCTCACAGGACAGGGGAGCTTGGGAGACCCAGTACTTC.